Listed here is a single T cell receptor (beta chain). Its antigen is still unknown. Base qualities are not provided; no much larger clone lies one nucleotide away. For deep sequencing of PBMC libraries, mostly 400 to 550 ng of input genomic DNA was used, and six replicates were run per sample. TCRbeta libraries were prepared with the immunoSEQ hsTCRbeta kit according to the manufacturer's instructions. The completed libraries were mixed into a single pool at 3 nM, then sequenced with an Illumina NovaSeq 6000 S4 flow cell. The authors' pipeline ran thus. The immunoSEQ Analyzer handled quality control and preprocessing of the raw data. The analysis was limited to productive rearrangements, and each clonotype was defined by a unique CDR3 amino acid sequence. Repertoire clonality was estimated as the Gini-Simpson index, computed with the R package tcR. Student's t test was used to compare Gini indices, and Pearson correlation was used to assess associations with tumor size change. Sourced from immuneACCESS, this table was stored by TCRdb with only in-frame sequences that have V and J called. A share of the clones is absent; for the studies checked, an unresolved V gene accounts for under half, and the remainder has no known explanation. The D gene and trimming were derived from the DNA, and the V and J assignments and clone size from that table. Recorded for this sample are roughly 9,000 clones; roughly 62% of them occurred a single time. 3.5% to 5% of the sample lies in the top ten.

The data belong to a study of neoadjuvant anti-PD-1 for oral cavity cancer (dated by TCRdb to the early 2020s). The study in broad terms: Before undergoing curative-intent surgical resection, most patients got three to four biweekly nivolumab doses at 3 mg/kg. Under RECIST 1.1, patients with complete response, partial response or stable disease were classed as responders, and patients with progression were classed as non-responders. For patients who did not progress, a fourth nivolumab dose was given around day 43, followed by definitive surgical resection on days 50-56. There were eleven to twelve patients in the parent correlative cohort, and the response rate was less than 40%. The research as a whole found: Only three patients per response group were included in the TCR analyses, and larger cohorts for validation were called for by the authors. After neoadjuvant nivolumab, non-responders showed significantly higher T cell clonality (Gini index) in PBMCs than responders did. A higher pretreatment blood Treg/Th17 ratio correlated with both higher pretreatment blood TCRbeta clonality and lower post-treatment tumor TCRbeta clonality.

The time point label for this specimen denotes: after neoadjuvant nivolumab, at surgical resection. Patients had been newly diagnosed with stage II-IVA oral cavity squamous cell carcinoma, and no prior systemic or radiation treatment had been given to the patients. The cohort consisted of patients with HPV-negative, locally advanced oral cavity squamous cell carcinoma. Peripheral blood mononuclear cells were analyzed directly and were not maintained or expanded in culture. Samples were obtained from a longitudinal correlative study of a single-arm phase II trial of neoadjuvant nivolumab in oral cavity squamous cell carcinoma. Subject-matched pre- and post-treatment PBMCs and tumors from three responders and three non-responders were subjected to genomic DNA-based TCRbeta sequencing. Peripheral blood mononuclear cells were collected before nivolumab treatment and were collected again after treatment, at the time of surgery. Genomic DNA was isolated from PBMCs using the Maxwell RSC DNA from Cells kit.

Taken from the germline V gene, the CDR1 and CDR2 loops are SGHRS and YFSETQ. The cysteine opens and the phenylalanine closes a CDR3 of 15 amino acids. The read is trimmed to its CDR3 DNA, 45 bases read in frame from base 1. From V the trimming removes 4 bases and from J it removes 0 bases, while the gene matches leave 4 bases of the junction unaccounted for. This sequence originates from a person between 40 and 79 years old with oral cavity squamous cell carcinoma. The chain uses TRBV5-1 and TRBJ2-5, and 9 bases in between align with TRBD2. Source: PBMCs, taken after nivolumab (anti-PD-1) treatment. The encoded CDR3 is CASSLAGMYQETQYF. At the DNA level, the sequence is TGCGCCAGCAGCCTAGCGGGGATGTACCAAGAGACCCAGTACTTC.